This T cell receptor beta chain is drawn from a study of T cell clonotyping in hematopoietic cell transplantation. The wider study: Pretransplant recipient samples were taken after cytoreduction.

Time point reported: recipient sample about 28 days before transplant, after cytoreduction. Recipient blood drawn about 28 days pretransplant and days 30, 100, 180 after. V lost 4 bases to trimming and J lost 7 bases, with 11 bases between them. The CDR3 spans 12 residues. Germline-derived CDR1 and CDR2 are GTSNPN and SVGIG (reference sequence). Sequencing used immunoSEQ multiplex PCR; TCRdb keeps in-frame clones, though not all of them. The data hold several thousand clones, with around 32% observed a single time. Study-wide findings and caveats: At the given depth, recipient repertoires were over 97% de novo clonotypes.

To note about this clone: The antigen remains unidentified.

The receptor comes from a man aged 50 or older with myelofibrosis. Some clones in this sample may be carry-over from other donors' samples. This chain joins TRBV30 and TRBJ2-4; a possible D gene is TRBD2 (6 bases). This specimen consisted of peripheral blood mononuclear cells, obtained before stem cell transplant. This CDR3 reads CAWIGSRNIQYF. CDR3 bases: TGTGCCTGGATCGGGAGCAGGAACATTCAGTACTTC.